These 8 T cell receptor beta chains were sequenced from one sample in a study of blood T cell repertoires in COVID-19. Profiled with immunoSEQ multiplex PCR; TCRdb holds only in-frame clones, not every one. The table records roughly 220,000 clones, more than 85% of them present only once. The material sequenced was peripheral blood. Receptors were obtained from a woman aged 45-59 years with COVID-19, enrolled during active disease.

This rearrangement joins TRBV4-2 to TRBJ1-6; D gene unclear. The germline CDR1 and CDR2 sequences are LGHNA and YNFKEQ. This CDR3 spans 18 amino acids. V was trimmed by 3 bases and J by 8 bases, leaving 23 bases between them. For the CDR3, the DNA is TGTGCCAGCAGCCAGTTCCCTATAGGCGGGAGGGCTGATTCACCCCTCCACTTT. It translates to CASSQFPIGGRADSPLHF.

The genes are TRBV28 and TRBJ1-2, with D possibly matching TRBD1 (6 bases). The CDR3 is 14 amino acids. The V gene's germline CDR1 is MDHEN and CDR2 SYDVKM. Trimming took 6 bases from V and 5 from J, leaving 16 bases between them. The CDR3 protein is CASSPVSDRYGYTF. CDR3 nucleotide sequence: TGTGCCAGCAGCCCCGTCTCGGACAGATATGGCTACACCTTC.

The rearrangement uses TRBV6-2 or TRBV6-3 and TRBJ2-3, with a weak D call TRBD2 (7 bases). The V end lost 6 bases, the J end lost 0 bases, and 25 bases lay between the germline ends. The CDR3 has 19 amino acids. CDR1 and CDR2 (germline): MNHEY, SVGEGT. The CDR3 DNA follows: TGTGCCAGCAGCAGGGGCCCTTTTAGCGGGCGGTCTAGCACAGATACGCAGTATTTT. Amino acid sequence: CASSRGPFSGRSSTDTQYF.

This sequence joins TRBV18 and TRBJ2-3; TRBD2 matches 9 bases. This CDR3 contains 15 residues. Germline values: CDR1 KGHSH, CDR2 LQKENI. Losses at the gene ends were 2 bases for V and 5 bases for J; bases not matched to a gene: 5. CDR3 in amino acids: CASSPTTRGGDTQYF. The DNA of the CDR3 is TGTGCCAGCTCACCAACGACGCGGGGGGGAGATACGCAGTATTTT.

The chain recombines TRBV5-1 with TRBJ1-1; D is unresolved. The CDR3 is 13 residues long. Looked up from germline, CDR1 is SGHRS and CDR2 is YFSETQ. V was pared by 9 bases and J by 0 bases, with 12 bases between. The CDR3 bases are TGCGCCACCAGGACGGGAATGAACACTGAAGCTTTCTTT. Encoded protein: CATRTGMNTEAFF.

The rearrangement joins TRBV28 to TRBJ2-2, with D possibly being TRBD1 (5 bases). Germline V lookup: CDR1 MDHEN, CDR2 SYDVKM. The CDR3 length is 17 residues. Trimming took 4 bases from V and 3 from J, leaving 18 bases between them. CDR3 sequence reads: CASSSQGSLLHTGELFF. The DNA for the CDR3 is TGTGCCAGCAGTTCTCAGGGCTCCCTCCTTCACACCGGGGAGCTGTTTTTT.

The chain uses TRBV29-1 and TRBJ1-1, with 7 bases aligning to TRBD1. Losses at the gene ends were 4 bases for V and 3 bases for J; bases not matched to a gene: 8. Germline V gene sequence: CDR1 SQVTM, CDR2 ANQGSEA. This CDR3 comprises 14 residues. Here the CDR3 reads CSVVVRGRDTEAFF. The CDR3 DNA sequence: TGCAGCGTTGTAGTGAGGGGGCGGGACACTGAAGCTTTCTTT.

The genes are TRBV5-4 and TRBJ2-7; TRBD1 matches 11 bases. The CDR3 extends over 17 amino acids. The ends lost 4 bases at V and 2 bases at J; junction bases unmatched: 11. The germline gives CDR1 SGHNT, CDR2 YYREEE (reference sequence). CDR3 sequence: CASSIPSGTGGPYEQYF. Written as DNA, the CDR3 is TGTGCCAGCAGCATACCTTCCGGGACAGGGGGGCCCTACGAGCAGTACTTC.